Presented here are 32 T cell receptor beta chains from one specimen sequenced in a study of identical twins (dated by TCRdb to 2016 to 2017). Libraries were prepared through 5' RACE. Sequencing instrument: Illumina HiSeq 2000. TCRdb cleaned the public reads at Q25 with fastp, built clones with MiXCR and kept in-frame beta chains. Each entry is one CDR3 protein sequence, shown with its most common DNA and genes. The sample table contains some 600,000 distinct CDR3 sequences; only one count was recorded for under 8.5% of them. The ten biggest clones cover approximately 1.5% of the sample. This same sample was also part of a study on yellow fever vaccine responses in identical twins.

Sequenced material: PBMCs. All receptors come from a woman under 30 in good health.

This clonotype was found a few times. V usage is TRBV7-9 and J usage is TRBJ2-3; D is undetermined. The length of the CDR3 is 14 residues. V was shortened by 10 bases and J by 2 bases, with 16 bases between the two germline ends. Germline V gene sequence: CDR1 SEHNR, CDR2 FQNEAQ (reference sequence). CDR3: CAINSISTTDTQYF. CDR3 in DNA: TGTGCCATCAACTCCATTAGCACCACAGATACGCAGTATTTT.

This clonotype was counted ten times or more. The V call is TRBV2, the J call TRBJ2-2; D ambiguous. The germline V gene has CDR1 SNHLY and CDR2 FYNNEI. Trimming left V 4 bases short and J 2 bases short, with 5 bases between. The CDR3 is 13 amino acids. The CDR3 spells CASSGVNTGELFF. The DNA of the CDR3 is TGTGCCAGCAGTGGTGTTAACACCGGGGAGCTGTTTTTT.

In this sample, this clonotype turned up a few times. The rearrangement joins TRBV6-5 to TRBJ2-5; TRBD2 aligns across 9 bases. Germline V CDR1 and CDR2: MNHEY, SVGAGI. V gave up 1 base and J gave up 3 bases; unmatched junction bases: 3. This CDR3 region has 15 residues. The CDR3 DNA follows: TGTGCCAGCAGTTACTTGACTAGCGGAAAAGAGACCCAGTACTTC. Its translation is CASSYLTSGKETQYF.

Ten or more counts support this clonotype. V gene TRBV15 combines with J gene TRBJ2-7; 9 bases map to TRBD2. The trim removed 5 bases at V and 0 bases at J, leaving 8 bases unmatched. Per germline, CDR1 LNHNV and CDR2 YYDKDF (reference sequence). The CDR3 totals 16 residues. CDR3 sequence (DNA): TGTGCCACCAGCGCTCCCCATAGCGGGAGCTCCTACGAGCAGTACTTC. It specifies CATSAPHSGSSYEQYF.

This clonotype has ten or more counts. The chain carries TRBV7-9 and TRBJ2-2; 9 nucleotides agree with TRBD1. The CDR3 contains 17 residues. Germline V gene sequence: CDR1 SEHNR, CDR2 FQNEAQ (reference sequence). V shed 4 bases, J shed 0 bases, and the junction held 6 bases outside the gene matches. The CDR3 protein is CASSSRTGGANTGELFF. The CDR3 DNA reads TGTGCCAGCAGCTCCCGTACAGGGGGCGCGAACACCGGGGAGCTGTTTTTT.

This clonotype was seen a few times. This chain links TRBV28 with TRBJ2-1, with a possible D match to TRBD2 (6 bases). This CDR3 is 12 amino acids long. Germline-derived CDR1 and CDR2 are MDHEN and SYDVKM. Deletions cut 4 bases from V and 10 bases from J, with 11 bases between. The CDR3 reads CASSWTTVEQFF. CDR3 DNA: TGTGCCAGCAGTTGGACTACAGTGGAGCAGTTCTTC.

J is TRBJ2-2 and V is TRBV20-1; D is possibly TRBD2 (6 bases). This CDR3 region has 14 residues. The V end lost 5 bases, the J end lost 5 bases, and 15 bases lay between the germline ends. Germline V gives CDR1 DFQATT, CDR2 SNEGSKA (reference sequence). This chain's CDR3 is CSAQSPLATGELFF. The CDR3 DNA reads as TGCAGTGCTCAATCCCCTCTAGCGACCGGGGAGCTGTTTTTT.

This clonotype was found many times. J is TRBJ2-3 and V is TRBV20-1; D tentatively fits TRBD1 or TRBD2 (5 bases each). This CDR3 has 13 amino acids. CDR1 and CDR2 from the germline V gene are DFQATT and SNEGSKA (reference sequence). Deletions cut 6 bases from V and 4 bases from J, with 14 bases between. This CDR3 is CSASGAGADTQYF. The CDR3 bases are TGCAGTGCGAGTGGGGCCGGGGCAGATACGCAGTATTTT.

This clonotype was observed a few times. The chain combines TRBV6-4 with TRBJ2-1, with D maybe TRBD2 (6 bases). The CDR3 is made up of 15 amino acids. In germline, CDR1 is MRHNA, CDR2 SNTAGT. Trimming stripped 2 bases from V and 1 base from J, with 9 bases between. In DNA, the CDR3 is TGTGCCAGCAGTGACGTGCTAGCGTCCTACAATGAGCAGTTCTTC. It translates to CASSDVLASYNEQFF.

This clonotype was recorded a few times. V and J are TRBV4-1 and TRBJ2-1; TRBD2 might be the D (5 bases). Deletions cut 0 bases from V and 5 bases from J, with 14 bases between. This CDR3 comprises 16 residues. Per germline, CDR1 MGHRA and CDR2 YSYEKL. The CDR3 region has the DNA TGCGCCAGCAGCCAAGATGAGGGCCCCAGAGACAATGAGCAGTTCTTC. This encodes CASSQDEGPRDNEQFF.

The table lists this clonotype with many counts. This sequence joins TRBV5-1 and TRBJ2-7; TRBD2 is a possible D gene (6 bases). CDR1 is SGHRS, CDR2 YFSETQ, per germline. V was clipped by 1 base and J by 1 base, with 18 bases between them. This CDR3 has 17 amino acids. Here the CDR3 reads CASSLQGQGLLSYEQYF. The CDR3 DNA is TGCGCCAGCAGCTTGCAGGGTCAGGGACTCCTTTCCTACGAGCAGTACTTC.

There are a few counts of this clonotype. J is TRBJ2-2 and V is TRBV7-6; TRBD2 matches 10 bases. The germline gives CDR1 SGHVS, CDR2 FNYEAQ. V dropped 1 base and J dropped 2; count of bases not matched to a gene: 10. This CDR3 is 19 amino acids long. In DNA form, the CDR3 reads TGTGCCAGCAGCTTAGGTTCCAGCGGGAGGGCCCTCAACACCGGGGAGCTGTTTTTT. This codes for CASSLGSSGRALNTGELFF. Based on the CDR3 plus reference TRBV7-6 and TRBJ2-2, the full variable domain is GAGVSQSPRYKVTKRGQDVALRCDPISGHVSLYWYRQALGQGPEFLTYFNYEAQQDKSGLPNDRFSAERPEGSISTLTIQRTEQRDSAMYRCASSLGSSGRALNTGELFFGEGSRLTVL.

The chain has TRBV29-1 and TRBJ1-4; D may be TRBD1 (5 bases). Between the trimmed V and J ends, which lost 0 bases and 14 bases, there was a span of 10 bases. The CDR3 sequence is 11 residues long. Germline CDR1 and CDR2: SQVTM and ANQGSEA. The CDR3 DNA reads TGCAGCGTTGAAGATGCAGGGAGGCTGTTTTTT. Translation gives CSVEDAGRLFF.

This chain connects TRBV5-1 to TRBJ1-2; 12 bases fit TRBD1. Germline V gene data show CDR1 as SGHRS and CDR2 as YFSETQ. The CDR3 covers 14 residues. J was trimmed by 6 bases and V by 4 bases; bases with no gene match: 4. The DNA of the CDR3 is TGCGCCAGCAGCAAGGGACAGGGGGCAGATGGCTACACCTTC. Amino acids: CASSKGQGADGYTF.

This clonotype was seen at least ten times. The chain carries TRBV20-1 and TRBJ1-2; D is possibly TRBD1 (5 bases). Trimming removed 3 bases from V and 1 base from J, with 9 bases in between. The V gene's germline CDR1 is DFQATT and CDR2 SNEGSKA (reference sequence). The length of the CDR3 is 13 residues. The CDR3: CSASQGLNYGYTF. The DNA of the CDR3 is TGCAGTGCTAGCCAGGGACTTAACTATGGCTACACCTTC.

The V and J genes are TRBV15 and TRBJ2-1; possible D gene TRBD1, 6 bases. There are 20 residues in the CDR3. Between the trimmed V and J ends, which lost 3 bases and 3 bases, there was a span of 27 bases. Per the germline V gene, CDR1 is LNHNV and CDR2 is YYDKDF (reference sequence). In DNA, the CDR3 is TGTGCCACCAGCAGTATGGGCAGATCCAGCCAAAGGGGGTTCTACAATGAGCAGTTCTTC. It yields the protein CATSSMGRSSQRGFYNEQFF.

This clonotype was counted ten times or more. The rearrangement links TRBV12-3 or TRBV12-4 to TRBJ2-3; D is perhaps TRBD1 (7 bases). The CDR3 totals 14 residues. Trimming left V 4 bases short and J 5 bases short, with 13 bases between. In DNA, the CDR3 is TGTGCCAGCAGTTGGTGGCAGGGGGGAGATACGCAGTATTTT. Translating it yields CASSWWQGGDTQYF.

This clonotype was seen ten or more times. The DNA for the CDR3 is TGTGCCAGCAGCCTTACCCCCGGGGACTCCTACAATGAGCAGTTCTTC. It translates to CASSLTPGDSYNEQFF. The chain joins TRBV5-5 to TRBJ2-1; possible D gene TRBD2, 5 bases. The germline V and J ends were trimmed by 4 bases and 0 bases, with 14 bases remaining between them. Germline assignment: CDR1 SGHKS and CDR2 YYEKEE (reference sequence). CDR3 length equals 16 residues.

This clonotype occurred many times. The chain employs TRBV5-1 and TRBJ2-7; 10 nucleotides line up with TRBD1. CDR1 is SGHRS and CDR2 is YFSETQ in the germline V gene. Losses at the gene ends were 0 bases for V and 2 bases for J; bases not matched to a gene: 2. The CDR3 totals 15 residues. Here the CDR3 DNA reads TGCGCCAGCAGCTTGGTTGGGACAGGGGCCTACGAGCAGTACTTC. Translation gives CASSLVGTGAYEQYF.

This clonotype was counted only a few times. This rearrangement joins TRBV6-5 to TRBJ2-1, with TRBD2 matching 10 bases. Per the germline V gene, CDR1 is MNHEY and CDR2 is SVGAGI. The CDR3 consists of 15 residues. V lost 2 bases, J lost 8 bases, and 6 bases stayed unmatched. Here the CDR3 reads CASSYLSSGGHEQFF. The CDR3 nucleotides read TGTGCCAGCAGTTACCTGTCTAGCGGGGGCCATGAGCAGTTCTTC.

This clonotype was seen a handful of times. The gene calls are TRBV7-2 and TRBJ1-1, with a weak D call TRBD1 (6 bases). Germline CDR1 and CDR2: SGHTA and FQGNSA. This CDR3 has 16 residues. The germline V and J ends were trimmed by 5 bases and 1 base, with 17 bases remaining between them. The CDR3 here is CASSLSSGTPNTEAFF. CDR3 bases: TGTGCCAGCAGCCTATCATCCGGGACACCGAACACTGAAGCTTTCTTT.

The chain carries TRBV12-3 or TRBV12-4 and TRBJ2-3; D is uncertain. The CDR3 has 16 residues. V shed 6 bases and J shed 0 bases, with 16 bases lying between them. Here the CDR3 reads CASSSPTISSTDTQYF. Written as DNA, the CDR3 is TGTGCCAGCAGCTCACCCACGATCTCTAGCACAGATACGCAGTATTTT.

This clonotype has more than one count but fewer than ten. This chain connects TRBV12-3 or TRBV12-4 to TRBJ2-6; tentatively, D is TRBD1 (6 bases). V lost 6 bases to trimming and J lost 0 bases, with 6 bases between them. This CDR3 comprises 14 residues. This chain's CDR3 is CASSRGSGANVLTF. The DNA for the CDR3 is TGTGCCAGCAGCAGGGGCTCTGGGGCCAACGTCCTGACTTTC.

This clonotype was observed many times. This chain connects TRBV11-2 to TRBJ2-1; D is perhaps TRBD1 (6 bases). Trimming cost V 4 bases and J 0 bases, with 7 bases left between them. Germline V CDR1 and CDR2: SGHAT, FQNNGV. CDR3 length equals 14 residues. The CDR3 DNA is TGTGCCAGCAGCTCGGGACACTCCTACAATGAGCAGTTCTTC. As protein: CASSSGHSYNEQFF.

CDR3 region: CASRTLGRGWAGELFF. CDR3 sequence (DNA): TGTGCCAGCAGAACCCTAGGGCGGGGGTGGGCCGGGGAGCTGTTTTTT. This sequence joins TRBV12-3 or TRBV12-4 and TRBJ2-2; TRBD2 aligns across 7 bases. V shed 6 bases, J shed 6 bases, and the junction held 13 bases outside the gene matches. The CDR3 covers 16 residues.

This clonotype was detected ten times or more. The J gene is TRBJ2-1, the V gene TRBV9; D is undetermined. Trimming removed 2 bases at V and 8 bases at J, with 20 bases between. The CDR3 extends over 16 amino acids. Per the germline V gene, CDR1 is SGDLS and CDR2 is YYNGEE. The CDR3 sequence: CASSVSPSIEGHEQFF. For the CDR3, the DNA is TGTGCCAGCAGCGTCTCCCCCTCCATAGAAGGACATGAGCAGTTCTTC. Full variable domain (rest looked up from reference TRBV9 and TRBJ2-1): DSGVTQTPKHLITATGQRVTLRCSPRSGDLSVYWYQQSLDQGLQFLIQYYNGEERAKGNILERFSAQQFPDLHSELNLSSLELGDSALYFCASSVSPSIEGHEQFFGPGTRLTVL.

This clonotype was seen only a few times. The chain is built from TRBV3-1 and TRBJ2-5; TRBD2 matches 9 bases. The CDR3 extends over 15 amino acids. Germline CDR1 reads LGHDT; CDR2 reads YNNKEL (reference sequence). J lost 9 bases, V lost 1 base, and 9 bases had no gene match. CDR3 sequence: CASSQGGGAWRSQYF. The CDR3 DNA reads TGTGCCAGCAGCCAAGGCGGGGGGGCGTGGCGGTCCCAGTACTTC.

This clonotype appeared many times. This sequence joins TRBV5-1 and TRBJ1-1; a weak D match, TRBD1 (6 bases). CDR1 SGHRS and CDR2 YFSETQ come from the germline V gene. Trimming removed 4 bases at V and 0 bases at J, with 16 bases between. This CDR3 has 16 amino acids. Written as DNA, the CDR3 is TGCGCCAGCAGCGTGAGGTTAACAGGGTTGAACACTGAAGCTTTCTTT. Translated, it gives CASSVRLTGLNTEAFF.

The chain carries TRBV2 and TRBJ1-5; maybe TRBD1 (5 bases). The V and J ends lost 5 bases and 15 bases respectively, with 17 bases between them. The CDR3 is made up of 12 amino acids. Germline-derived CDR1 and CDR2 are SNHLY and FYNNEI. This CDR3 reads CASSPGGDPLHF. In nucleotides, the CDR3 is TGTGCCAGCAGTCCAGGAGGGGACCCGCTGCATTTT.

The chain couples TRBV19 to TRBJ1-5; D is unresolved. Looked up from germline, CDR1 is LNHDA and CDR2 is SQIVND (reference sequence). V was pared by 3 bases and J by 4 bases, with 7 bases between. The length of the CDR3 is 13 residues. This CDR3 is CASSMSENQPQHF. The CDR3 nucleotides read TGTGCCAGTAGTATGTCAGAGAATCAGCCCCAGCATTTT.

The CDR3 loop reads CASSQKTRVYTGELFF. The DNA for the CDR3 is TGTGCCAGCAGCCAAAAAACTAGGGTATACACCGGGGAGCTGTTTTTT. The rearrangement uses TRBV3-1 and TRBJ2-2, with a tentative D call TRBD2 (5 bases). The CDR3 sequence is 16 residues long. In germline, CDR1 is LGHDT, CDR2 YNNKEL (reference sequence). With 2 bases removed from V and 3 bases from J, the gap between germline ends came to 13 bases.

This clonotype was seen a few times. The chain couples TRBV28 to TRBJ2-7, with D hard to call. Per the germline V gene, CDR1 is MDHEN and CDR2 is SYDVKM. Trimming left V 6 bases short and J 4 bases short, with 13 bases between. The CDR3 is 13 residues long. The CDR3 loop is CASRLEGPYEQYF. CDR3 coding DNA: TGTGCCAGCAGGCTGGAAGGACCTTACGAGCAGTACTTC.